One sample yielded the 19 T cell receptor beta chains listed below, sequenced in a study of response to subunit inactivated influenza vaccine. TCRdb independently ran MiXCR on the RT-PCR reads; one entry per CDR3 protein. The sample has almost 250,000 distinct CDR3 sequences; 12% are singletons. The sequenced sample was non-naive T cells sorted from PBMCs, obtained around two weeks before vaccination. The source of these receptors is a man aged 50-60 years who received an inactivated influenza vaccine.

The V call is TRBV20-1, the J call TRBJ1-4; D gene uncertain. V was pared by 1 base and J by 3 bases, with 15 bases between. The CDR3 has 16 residues. Germline assignment: CDR1 DFQATT and CDR2 SNEGSKA (reference sequence). The CDR3 DNA reads as TGCAGTGCTAGAGCAACCCTGGCAACTGCTAATGAAAAACTGTTTTTT. It encodes CSARATLATANEKLFF.

This chain joins TRBV4-3 and TRBJ2-1; 7 bases fit TRBD2. Germline assignment: CDR1 LGHNA and CDR2 YSLEER. This CDR3 has 18 amino acids. Germline trimming cut 1 base from V and 0 bases from J; bases unmatched to any gene: 9. For the CDR3, the DNA is TGCGCCAGCAGCCAAGGCATGGGCGGGAGAGGCTCCTACAATGAGCAGTTCTTC. Its protein is CASSQGMGGRGSYNEQFF.

This clonotype was seen more than once but under ten times. The chain couples TRBV6-1 to TRBJ1-5; unclear D gene. CDR1 is MNHNS and CDR2 is SASEGT in the germline V gene. V was clipped by 1 base and J by 7 bases, with 11 bases between them. CDR3 length: 14 amino acids. This CDR3 reads CASSEGSVMQPQHF. CDR3 nucleotide sequence: TGTGCCAGCAGTGAAGGTTCAGTGATGCAGCCCCAGCATTTT.

This clonotype has at least ten counts. The V and J genes are TRBV12-3 or TRBV12-4 and TRBJ2-5, with TRBD1 matching over 9 bases. Losses at the gene ends were 4 bases for V and 3 bases for J; bases not matched to a gene: 9. The CDR3 has 16 amino acids. The CDR3 region has the DNA TGTGCCAGCAGTTCTACGCGGGACAGGGTCAAAGAGACCCAGTACTTC. Translation gives CASSSTRDRVKETQYF.

The sample holds a few counts of this clonotype. This rearrangement joins TRBV6-5 to TRBJ2-1, with 9 nucleotides matching TRBD2. This CDR3 comprises 17 residues. Germline V lookup: CDR1 MNHEY, CDR2 SVGAGI. V lost 2 bases to trimming and J lost 4 bases; unmatched junction nucleotides: 9. CDR3 amino acids: CASSYTAGGPGYNEQFF. The CDR3 nucleotides read TGTGCCAGCAGTTACACAGCGGGGGGACCAGGGTACAATGAGCAGTTCTTC.

Details on this clonotype: Since a much larger clone is just one base distant, this may be a read error. The chain joins TRBV7-2 to TRBJ2-3; 7 bases map to TRBD2. CDR3 length equals 16 residues. The junction had 12 bases not matched to a gene; V was cut back by 7 bases and J by 2 bases. Per the germline V gene, CDR1 is SGHTA and CDR2 is FQGNSA. The CDR3 region is CASTPSPGLPTDTQYF. In nucleotides, the CDR3 is TGTGCCAGCACCCCATCTCCGGGACTACCCACAGATACGCAGTATTTT.

The chain joins TRBV9 to TRBJ2-6, with no clear D. The CDR3 sequence is 16 residues long. V was shortened by 4 bases and J by 0 bases, with 11 bases between the two germline ends. Germline values: CDR1 SGDLS, CDR2 YYNGEE. The CDR3 is CASSPIPGSGANVLTF. CDR3 DNA sequence: TGTGCCAGCAGCCCCATCCCGGGCTCTGGGGCCAACGTCCTGACTTTC.

This clonotype was seen at least ten times. V and J are TRBV7-2 and TRBJ2-1, with 10 bases fitting TRBD2. The CDR3 totals 15 residues. Per germline, CDR1 SGHTA and CDR2 FQGNSA. With V trimmed by 5 bases and J by 2 bases, 3 bases remained unmatched. CDR3 sequence (DNA): TGTGCCAGCAGCATACTAGCGGGGACCTACAATGAGCAGTTCTTC. It is translated as CASSILAGTYNEQFF.

The chain recombines TRBV2 with TRBJ2-1, with 12 bases fitting TRBD2. V lost 6 bases, J lost 6 bases, and 3 bases stayed unmatched. The germline V gene encodes CDR1 SNHLY and CDR2 FYNNEI. This CDR3 is built from 14 residues. The CDR3 DNA reads TGTGCCAGCAGGGCTAGCGGGGGGGCCAATGAGCAGTTCTTC. Protein sequence: CASRASGGANEQFF.

The chain links TRBV5-1 to TRBJ1-1, with no clear D. The germline gives CDR1 SGHRS, CDR2 YFSETQ. V was trimmed by 0 bases and J by 7 bases, leaving 13 bases between them. The length of the CDR3 is 14 residues. CDR3 loop: CASSLALKGNEAFF. The CDR3 DNA sequence: TGCGCCAGCAGCTTGGCCCTGAAAGGGAATGAAGCTTTCTTT.

This chain connects TRBV24-1 to TRBJ2-5; 10 nucleotides agree with TRBD2. The V and J ends lost 3 bases and 3 bases, in that order; junction bases with no gene match: 9. The CDR3 contains 17 residues. Per germline, CDR1 KGHDR and CDR2 SFDVKD. The DNA for the CDR3 is TGTGCCACCAGTGATCCCGGACTAGCGGCGGATGAAGAGACCCAGTACTTC. Its protein product is CATSDPGLAADEETQYF.

This clonotype showed up just a few times. The V and J genes are TRBV9 and TRBJ1-5; no definite D call. CDR1 and CDR2 (germline): SGDLS, YYNGEE. V lost 0 bases and J 0 bases, leaving 7 bases between the germline ends. The CDR3 is 15 amino acids. CDR3: CASSVEDGSNQPQHF. In nucleotides, the CDR3 is TGTGCCAGCAGCGTAGAGGACGGTAGCAATCAGCCCCAGCATTTT.

The V call is TRBV11-1, the J call TRBJ2-3, with D possibly TRBD2 on 5 matching bases. Germline V gene lookup returns CDR1 SGHAT and CDR2 FQDESV (reference sequence). The CDR3 length is 17 residues. V dropped 0 bases and J dropped 4 bases, with 17 bases sitting between them. The CDR3 DNA reads TGTGCCAGCAGCTTAGCTGGAGTTCCGGGATCGGCAGATACGCAGTATTTT. This codes for CASSLAGVPGSADTQYF.

The V call is TRBV4-2, the J call TRBJ1-1, with D possibly matching TRBD1 (5 bases). Trimming pared 5 bases from V and 6 bases from J, leaving 13 bases between. Germline V gene data show CDR1 as LGHNA and CDR2 as YNFKEQ. This CDR3 is 13 amino acids long. CDR3 residues: CASSGTGGPEAFF. The DNA for the CDR3 is TGTGCCAGCAGCGGAACAGGTGGGCCTGAAGCTTTCTTT.

The V and J genes are TRBV20-1 and TRBJ1-2; D perhaps matches TRBD1 (5 bases). Germline CDR1 DFQATT, CDR2 SNEGSKA (reference sequence). The germline V and J ends were trimmed by 2 bases and 7 bases, with 11 bases remaining between them. The CDR3 extends over 12 amino acids. This CDR3 is CSARPDSLGYTF. DNA of the CDR3: TGCAGTGCTAGACCTGACAGTCTTGGCTACACCTTC.

This chain links TRBV5-5 with TRBJ1-1; D is unresolved. In germline, CDR1 is SGHKS, CDR2 YYEKEE (reference sequence). V dropped 4 bases and J dropped 11 bases, with 18 bases sitting between them. The CDR3 covers 13 residues. CDR3 amino acids: CASSPGREWGAFF. CDR3 DNA sequence: TGTGCCAGCAGCCCCGGCCGGGAGTGGGGTGCTTTCTTT. Full variable domain (remainder filled in from reference TRBV5-5 and TRBJ1-1): DAGVTQSPTHLIKTRGQQVTLRCSPISGHKSVSWYQQVLGQGPQFIFQYYEKEERGRGNFPDRFSARQFPNYSSELNVNALLLGDSALYLCASSPGREWGAFFGQGTRLTVV.

The CDR3 reads CASSFRGGHLVSGANVLTF. DNA of the CDR3: TGTGCCAGCAGTTTCCGTGGGGGACACTTAGTCTCTGGGGCCAACGTCCTGACTTTC. The chain has TRBV12-3 or TRBV12-4 and TRBJ2-6; possible D gene TRBD1, 6 bases. CDR3 size: 19 residues. Between the trimmed V and J ends, which lost 3 bases and 0 bases, there was a span of 18 bases.

The rearrangement joins TRBV7-2 to TRBJ1-5; TRBD1 is a possible D gene (5 bases). The V and J ends lost 4 bases and 2 bases respectively, with 15 bases between them. This CDR3 is 16 amino acids long. The germline V gene has CDR1 SGHTA and CDR2 FQGNSA. The CDR3 is CASSYFSGVGNQPQHF. In DNA, the CDR3 is TGTGCCAGCAGCTACTTCTCGGGGGTTGGCAATCAGCCCCAGCATTTT.

This clonotype was counted only a few times. This chain links TRBV5-6 with TRBJ2-5; D possibly corresponds to TRBD1 (5 bases). Germline V gene lookup returns CDR1 SGHDT and CDR2 YYEEEE. The CDR3 extends over 13 amino acids. Trimming removed 1 base from V and 5 bases from J, with 9 bases in between. The CDR3 is CASSLRGDETQYF. DNA for the CDR3: TGTGCCAGCAGCTTGAGGGGTGACGAGACCCAGTACTTC.